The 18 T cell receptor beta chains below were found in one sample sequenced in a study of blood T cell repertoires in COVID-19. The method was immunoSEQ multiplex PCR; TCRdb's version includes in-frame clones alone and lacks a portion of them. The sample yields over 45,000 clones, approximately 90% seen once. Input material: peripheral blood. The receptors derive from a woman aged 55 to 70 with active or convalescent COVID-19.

CDR3 bases: TGTGCCTGGAGTGTACTCCGACAGGGTGGGACAGATACGCAGTATTTT. It encodes CAWSVLRQGGTDTQYF. The genes are TRBV30 and TRBJ2-3; 7 bases align to TRBD1. The CDR3 is made up of 16 amino acids. CDR1 and CDR2 from the germline V gene are GTSNPN and SVGIG (reference sequence). V dropped 0 bases and J dropped 3; count of bases not matched to a gene: 9. The variable domain in full, completed from reference TRBV30 and TRBJ2-3, reads SQTIHQWPATLVQPVGSPLSLECTVEGTSNPNLYWYRQAAGRGLQLLFYSVGIGQISSEVPQNLSASRPQDRQFILSSKKLLLSDSGFYLCAWSVLRQGGTDTQYFGPGTRLTVL.

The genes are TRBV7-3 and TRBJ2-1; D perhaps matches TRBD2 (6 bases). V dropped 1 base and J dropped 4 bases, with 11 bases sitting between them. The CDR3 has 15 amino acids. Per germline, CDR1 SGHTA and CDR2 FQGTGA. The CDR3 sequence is CASSLRGTPYNEQFF. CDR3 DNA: TGTGCCAGCAGCTTAAGAGGGACTCCTTACAATGAGCAGTTCTTC.

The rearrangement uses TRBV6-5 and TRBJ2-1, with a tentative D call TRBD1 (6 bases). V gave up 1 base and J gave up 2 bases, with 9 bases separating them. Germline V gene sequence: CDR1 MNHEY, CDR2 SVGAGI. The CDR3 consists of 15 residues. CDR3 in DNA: TGTGCCAGCAGTTACTTGGCAGGGGCCTACAATGAGCAGTTCTTC. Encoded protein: CASSYLAGAYNEQFF.

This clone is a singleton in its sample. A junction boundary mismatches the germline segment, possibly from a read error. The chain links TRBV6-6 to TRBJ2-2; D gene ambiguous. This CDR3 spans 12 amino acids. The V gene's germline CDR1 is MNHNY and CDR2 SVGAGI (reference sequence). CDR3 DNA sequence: TGTGCCAGCAGTTACAACATCGGGGAGCTGTTTTTT. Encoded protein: CASSYNIGELFF.

The CDR3 spells CASSSGGMNTEAFF. The CDR3, as DNA: TGTGCCAGCAGTTCCGGGGGGATGAACACTGAAGCTTTCTTT. The genes are TRBV28 and TRBJ1-1; possibly TRBD1 for D (5 bases). The CDR3 runs to 14 residues. Trimming removed 4 bases at V and 0 bases at J, with 9 bases between. Germline assignment: CDR1 MDHEN and CDR2 SYDVKM.

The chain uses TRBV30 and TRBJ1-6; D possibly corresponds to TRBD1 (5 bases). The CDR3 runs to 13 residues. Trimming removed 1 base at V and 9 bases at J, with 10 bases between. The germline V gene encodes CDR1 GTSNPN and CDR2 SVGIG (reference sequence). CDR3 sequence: CAWSGRESSPLHF. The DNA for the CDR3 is TGTGCCTGGAGTGGCAGGGAAAGTTCACCCCTCCACTTT.

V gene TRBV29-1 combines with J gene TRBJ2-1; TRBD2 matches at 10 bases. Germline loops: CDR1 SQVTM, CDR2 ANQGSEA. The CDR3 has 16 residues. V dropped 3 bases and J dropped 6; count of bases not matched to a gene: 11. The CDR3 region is CSVEGLSGRAGNEQFF. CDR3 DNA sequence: TGCAGCGTTGAGGGCCTAAGCGGGAGGGCTGGCAATGAGCAGTTCTTC.

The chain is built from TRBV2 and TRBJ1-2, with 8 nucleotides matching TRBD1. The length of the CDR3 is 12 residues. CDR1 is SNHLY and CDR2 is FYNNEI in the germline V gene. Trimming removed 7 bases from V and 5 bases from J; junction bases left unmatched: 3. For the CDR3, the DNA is TGTGCCAGCACCCGGGACAGGTATGGCTACACCTTC. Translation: CASTRDRYGYTF.

The CDR3 loop is CAISVYNEQFF. The CDR3 DNA sequence: TGTGCCATCAGTGTATACAATGAGCAGTTCTTC. V is TRBV10-3 and J is TRBJ2-1; D ambiguous. V dropped 4 bases and J dropped 4 bases, with 2 bases sitting between them. Germline values: CDR1 ENHRY, CDR2 SYGVKD. This CDR3 comprises 11 residues.

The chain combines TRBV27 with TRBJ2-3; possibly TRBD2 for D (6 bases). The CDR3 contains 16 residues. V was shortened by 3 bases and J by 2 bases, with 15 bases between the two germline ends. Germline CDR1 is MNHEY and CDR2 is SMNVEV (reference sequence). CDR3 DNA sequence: TGTGCCAGCAGTTTCCGCGGGACCGGCACCACAGATACGCAGTATTTT. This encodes CASSFRGTGTTDTQYF.

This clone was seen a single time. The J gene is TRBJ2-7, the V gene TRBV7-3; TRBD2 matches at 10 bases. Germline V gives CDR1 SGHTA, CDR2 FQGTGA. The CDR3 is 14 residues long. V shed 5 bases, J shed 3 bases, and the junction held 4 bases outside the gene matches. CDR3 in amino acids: CASSPSSGSYEQYF. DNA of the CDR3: TGTGCCAGCAGCCCCTCTAGCGGGAGCTACGAGCAGTACTTC.

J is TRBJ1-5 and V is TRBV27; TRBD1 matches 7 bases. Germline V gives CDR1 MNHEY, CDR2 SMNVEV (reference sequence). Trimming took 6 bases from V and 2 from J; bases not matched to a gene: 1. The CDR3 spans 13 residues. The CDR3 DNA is TGTGCCAGCAGCGGGACAGGCAATCAGCCCCAGCATTTT. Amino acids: CASSGTGNQPQHF.

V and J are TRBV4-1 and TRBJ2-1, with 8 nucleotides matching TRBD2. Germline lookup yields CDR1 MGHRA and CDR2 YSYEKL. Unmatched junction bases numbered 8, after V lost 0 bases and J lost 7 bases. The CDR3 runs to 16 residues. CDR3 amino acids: CASSQDRERELNEQFF. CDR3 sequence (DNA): TGCGCCAGCAGCCAAGATCGAGAGCGGGAGCTAAATGAGCAGTTCTTC.

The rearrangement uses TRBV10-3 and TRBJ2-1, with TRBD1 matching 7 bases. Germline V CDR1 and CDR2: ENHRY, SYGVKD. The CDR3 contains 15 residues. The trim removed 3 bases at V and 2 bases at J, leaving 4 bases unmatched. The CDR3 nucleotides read TGTGCCATCAGTGACCGGCAGGGGGCCTACAATGAGCAGTTCTTC. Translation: CAISDRQGAYNEQFF.

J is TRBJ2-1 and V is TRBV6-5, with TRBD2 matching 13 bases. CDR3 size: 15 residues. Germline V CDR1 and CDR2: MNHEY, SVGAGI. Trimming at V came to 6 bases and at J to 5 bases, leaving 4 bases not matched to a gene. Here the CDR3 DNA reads TGTGCCAGCAGACTAGCGGGAGGGCCTGACAATGAGCAGTTCTTC. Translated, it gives CASRLAGGPDNEQFF.

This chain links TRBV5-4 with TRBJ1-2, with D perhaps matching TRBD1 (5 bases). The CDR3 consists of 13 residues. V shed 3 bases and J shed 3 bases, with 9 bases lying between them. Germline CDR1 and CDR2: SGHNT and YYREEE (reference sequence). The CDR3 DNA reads TGTGCCAGCAGCTATGGGGGGTACTATGGCTACACCTTC. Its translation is CASSYGGYYGYTF.

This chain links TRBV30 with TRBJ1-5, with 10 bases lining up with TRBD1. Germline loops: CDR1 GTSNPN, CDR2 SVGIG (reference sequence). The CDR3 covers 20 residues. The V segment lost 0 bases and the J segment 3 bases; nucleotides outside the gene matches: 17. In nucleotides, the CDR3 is TGTGCCTGGAGTGTGGGCGAAGGAAGCAGGACAGGGGGATACAATCAGCCCCAGCATTTT. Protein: CAWSVGEGSRTGGYNQPQHF.

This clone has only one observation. The CDR3 coding sequence is TGTGCCAGCAGGACAGGGGGGAACACCGGGGAGCTGTTTTTT. It encodes CASRTGGNTGELFF. The V and J genes are TRBV6-5 and TRBJ2-2; TRBD1 matches 9 bases. Germline CDR1 is MNHEY and CDR2 is SVGAGI. This CDR3 has 14 residues. With 6 bases clipped from V and 1 base from J, the junction kept 0 bases outside the gene matches.